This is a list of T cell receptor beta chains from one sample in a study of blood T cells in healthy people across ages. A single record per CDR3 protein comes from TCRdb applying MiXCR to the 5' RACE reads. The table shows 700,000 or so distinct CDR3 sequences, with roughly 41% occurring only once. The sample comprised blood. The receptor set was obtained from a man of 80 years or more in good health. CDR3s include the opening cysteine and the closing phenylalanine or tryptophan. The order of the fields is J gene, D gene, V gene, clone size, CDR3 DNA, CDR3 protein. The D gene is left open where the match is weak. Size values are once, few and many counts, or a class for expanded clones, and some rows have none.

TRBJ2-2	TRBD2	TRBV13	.	TGTGCCAGCAGCTCTCAGGGACTAGCGGGGGGTCTCTACACCGGGGAGCTGTTTTTT	CASSSQGLAGGLYTGELFF
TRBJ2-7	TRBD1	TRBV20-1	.	TGCAGTGCCGTACGGGACAGCTCCTACGAGCAGTACTTC	CSAVRDSSYEQYF
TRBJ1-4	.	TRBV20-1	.	TGCAGTGCACATGGACGGGGTTGGGAAAAACTGTTTTTT	CSAHGRGWEKLFF
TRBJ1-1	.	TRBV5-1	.	TGCGCCAGCAGCCCCGGGGCACCGAACACTGAAGCTTTCTTT	CASSPGAPNTEAFF
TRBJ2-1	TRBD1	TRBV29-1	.	TGCAGCGAGGGACAGGGTTACAATGAGCAGTTCTTC	CSEGQGYNEQFF
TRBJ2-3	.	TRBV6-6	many	TGTGCCAGCAGTCTGACCGGGACCACCACAGATACGCAGTATTTT	CASSLTGTTTDTQYF
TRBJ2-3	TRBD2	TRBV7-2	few	TGTGCCAGCAGCTTCGAGTTCGGGGGGGGAGATACGCAGTATTTT	CASSFEFGGGDTQYF
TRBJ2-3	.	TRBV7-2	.	TGTGCCAGCAGCTCCCGCTCAGGAGGGAGTACGCAGTATTTT	CASSSRSGGSTQYF
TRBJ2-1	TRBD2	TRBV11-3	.	TGTGCCAGCAGCCCGACTAGCCCATACAATGAGCAGTTCTTC	CASSPTSPYNEQFF
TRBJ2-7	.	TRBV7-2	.	TGTGCCAGCAGCTTATATACGGGGACCTCCCCAAGATCCTACGAGCAGTACTTC	CASSLYTGTSPRSYEQYF
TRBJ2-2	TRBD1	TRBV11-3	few	TGTGCCAGCAGCTTAGGACGACAGGGTGCCGGGGAGCTGTTTTTT	CASSLGRQGAGELFF
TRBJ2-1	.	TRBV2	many	TGTGCCAGCAGTGAAAGGGCCAATGAGCAGTTCTTC	CASSERANEQFF
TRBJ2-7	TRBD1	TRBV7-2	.	TGTGCCAGCAGCCCACAGACAGGGGGTCTGGTTGGCGAGCAGTACTTC	CASSPQTGGLVGEQYF
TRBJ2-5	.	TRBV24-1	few	TGTGCCACCGGGAGGACGGGACAAGAGACCCAGTACTTC	CATGRTGQETQYF
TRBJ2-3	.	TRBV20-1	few	TGCAGTGCTAGCCCAGATACGCAGTATTTT	CSASPDTQYF
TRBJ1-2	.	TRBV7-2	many	TGTGCCAGCAGCTTAGCTGGCTATGGCTACACCTTC	CASSLAGYGYTF
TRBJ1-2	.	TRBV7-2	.	TGTGCCAGCAGCTTAGGGGTTTTGGGGGGCGACTTTGGCTATGGCTACACCTTC	CASSLGVLGGDFGYGYTF
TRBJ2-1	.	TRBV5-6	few	TGTGCCAGCAGCTTGATGAATGAGCAGTTCTTC	CASSLMNEQFF
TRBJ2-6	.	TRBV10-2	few	TGCGCCAGCAGTGAGAATCAAGATTTCTCTGGGGCCAACGTCCTGACTTTC	CASSENQDFSGANVLTF
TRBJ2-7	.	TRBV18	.	TGTGCCAGCTCACCAGCGAGTCAGGGCGGCGAGCAGTACTTC	CASSPASQGGEQYF
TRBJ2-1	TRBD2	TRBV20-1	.	TGCAGTGCTAGAAGAGAATTCGGGACTAGCGGGGGGAGTACTTACAATGAGCAGTTCTTC	CSARREFGTSGGSTYNEQFF
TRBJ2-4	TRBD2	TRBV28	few	TGTGCCAGCAGTTTAGCGGGGGTCAAGGCCAAAAACATTCAGTACTTC	CASSLAGVKAKNIQYF
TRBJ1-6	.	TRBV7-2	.	TGTGCCAGCAGCTTAGTACAGGCTAATTCACCCCTCCACTTT	CASSLVQANSPLHF
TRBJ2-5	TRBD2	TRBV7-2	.	TGTGCCAGCAGCTTAGGACGGCGCGGGAGCGGAGGGACCCAGTACTTC	CASSLGRRGSGGTQYF
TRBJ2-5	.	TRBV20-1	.	TGCAGTGCTAGAGGGACCCTCATTCAAGAGACCCAGAACTTC	CSARGTLIQETQNF
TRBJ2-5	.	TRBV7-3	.	TGTGCCAGCAGCTTAACGGGGGCTGGAGGGGGTTATAATGAGCAGTACTTC	CASSLTGAGGGYNEQYF
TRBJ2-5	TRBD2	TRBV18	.	TGTGCCAGCTCACCAGGCAGCGGGGTAGAGACCCAGTACTTC	CASSPGSGVETQYF
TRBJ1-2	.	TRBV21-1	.	TGTGCCAGCAGCAAGGGCATCAGACAGGGCAGCTATGGCTACACCTTC	CASSKGIRQGSYGYTF
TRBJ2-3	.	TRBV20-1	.	TGCAGTGCTAGAGTAGTAGCGACAGATACGCAGTATTTT	CSARVVATDTQYF
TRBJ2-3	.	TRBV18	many	TGTGCCAGCAGCCCAAGAAACACAGATACGCAGTATTTT	CASSPRNTDTQYF
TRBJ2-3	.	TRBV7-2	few	TGTGCCAGCAGCTTGGGCGGACAGTTCACAGATACGCAGTATTTT	CASSLGGQFTDTQYF
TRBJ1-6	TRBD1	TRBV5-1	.	TGCGCCAGCAGCGCATCAGGGGGGATGAATTCACCCCTCCACTTT	CASSASGGMNSPLHF
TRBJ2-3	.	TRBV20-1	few	TGCAGTGCTCGCTTCCAGGGTAGCACAGATACGCAGTATTTT	CSARFQGSTDTQYF
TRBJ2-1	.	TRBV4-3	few	TGCGCCAGCAGCCAACATTGGGTTTCCTACAATGAGCAGTTCTTC	CASSQHWVSYNEQFF
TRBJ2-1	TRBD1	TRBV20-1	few	TGCAGTGCTAGAGAAACGGGACAGACCTACAATGAGCAGTTCTTC	CSARETGQTYNEQFF
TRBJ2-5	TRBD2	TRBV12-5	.	TGTGCTAGTGTCTTGGCGGGGGTGAGGGAGACCCAGTACTTC	CASVLAGVRETQYF
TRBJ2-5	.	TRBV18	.	TGTGCCAGCTCTATAACCGTCCAAGAGACCCAGTACTTC	CASSITVQETQYF
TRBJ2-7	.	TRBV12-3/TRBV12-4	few	TGTGCCAGCAGGGACAAGTTCTACGAGCAGTACTTC	CASRDKFYEQYF
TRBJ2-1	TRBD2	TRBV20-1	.	TGCAGTGCTAGAGCGCCGCGGGAGAGCTCCTACAATGAGCAGTTCTTC	CSARAPRESSYNEQFF
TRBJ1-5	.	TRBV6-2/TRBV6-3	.	TGTGCCAGCAGTTTTGGCAGGAACATTAATCAGCCCCAGCATTTT	CASSFGRNINQPQHF
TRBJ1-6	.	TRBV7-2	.	TGTACCAGCAGCAGTATACGGGAGGAGTCACCCCTCCACTTT	CTSSSIREESPLHF
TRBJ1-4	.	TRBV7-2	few	TGTGCCAGCAGCCCCGCCGCGCGACAGACTAATGAAAAACTGTTTTTT	CASSPAARQTNEKLFF
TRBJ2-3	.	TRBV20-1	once	TGCAGTGCGGAGACGGCAGATACGCAGTATTTT	CSAETADTQYF
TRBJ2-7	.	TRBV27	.	TGTGCCAGCAGGGCGACAGGGAGGAATGAGCAGTACTTC	CASRATGRNEQYF
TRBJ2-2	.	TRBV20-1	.	TGCAGTGCTAGAGATGGGACGGTGAACACCGGGGAGCTGTTTTTT	CSARDGTVNTGELFF
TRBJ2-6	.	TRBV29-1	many	TGCAGCGTTGATCCCGGGTCGGGGGCCAACGTCCTGACTTTC	CSVDPGSGANVLTF
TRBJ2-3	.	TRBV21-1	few	TGTGCCAGCAGCAAAGCCAAGTTTGTATGGGGGCAAGGAGATACGCAGTATTTT	CASSKAKFVWGQGDTQYF
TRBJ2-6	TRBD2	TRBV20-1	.	TGCAGTGCTAGCGGGGGGTCTGCTGGGGCCAACGTCCTGACTTTC	CSASGGSAGANVLTF
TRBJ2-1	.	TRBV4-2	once	TGTGCCAGCAGCTCCATTGGGGGCGACACAGATACGCAGTTCTTC	CASSSIGGDTDTQFF
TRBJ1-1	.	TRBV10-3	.	TGTGCCATCAGCGACAGTGGGTACGGGGGCACTGAAGCTTTCTTT	CAISDSGYGGTEAFF
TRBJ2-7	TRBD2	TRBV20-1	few	TGCAGTGCTAGTTTTAGTACTAGCGGGAGGTCCGAGCAGTACTTC	CSASFSTSGRSEQYF
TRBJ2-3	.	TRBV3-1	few	TGTGCCAGCACCAGGGCACGCACAGATACGCAGTATTTT	CASTRARTDTQYF
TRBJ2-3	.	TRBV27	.	TGTGCCAGCAGTTTACACGGTCCAGATACGCAGTATTTT	CASSLHGPDTQYF
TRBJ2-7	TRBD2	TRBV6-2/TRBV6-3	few	TGTGCCAGCAGCAACGGGCGGGAGGGCCCTTACGAGCAGTACTTC	CASSNGREGPYEQYF